What follows are 14 T cell receptor beta chains derived from one specimen sequenced in a study of blood T cell repertoires in COVID-19. Sequencing used immunoSEQ multiplex PCR; TCRdb keeps in-frame clones, though not all of them. The repertoire has over 600,000 clones, 85% to 90% of them found once; the top ten carry more than 0.25%. What was sequenced was peripheral blood. These receptor sequences come from a woman aged 18-30 years with acute or convalescent COVID-19.

This chain uses TRBV27 with TRBJ1-2, with 7 positions matching TRBD1. The CDR3 covers 13 residues. Per the germline V gene, CDR1 is MNHEY and CDR2 is SMNVEV (reference sequence). V was pared by 4 bases and J by 7 bases, with 6 bases of the junction left unmatched. CDR3 bases: TGTGCCAGCAGTTACAGGGGTTACGGTGGCTACACCTTC. As protein: CASSYRGYGGYTF.

This sequence joins TRBV12-3 or TRBV12-4 and TRBJ1-2; D is unclear. This CDR3 has 11 residues. The V gene lost 5 bases and the J gene lost 13 bases, with 14 bases spanning the gap. CDR3 loop: CASSIRSRFTF. The CDR3 bases are TGTGCCAGCAGTATCCGGAGCCGGTTCACCTTC.

This CDR3 is CATSGGTAPNEQFF. In nucleotides, the CDR3 is TGTGCCACCAGTGGGGGGACAGCACCCAATGAGCAGTTCTTC. The chain couples TRBV24-1 to TRBJ2-1, with 7 bases aligning to TRBD1. Germline V CDR1 and CDR2: KGHDR, SFDVKD. The CDR3 consists of 14 residues. The J segment lost 6 bases and the V segment lost 5 bases, leaving 6 bases of the junction unmatched.

J is TRBJ1-1 and V is TRBV6-5, with TRBD1 matching 8 bases. The CDR3 length is 15 residues. The V gene end was trimmed by 2 bases and the J gene end by 4 bases; junction bases not matched to a gene: 6. Germline V CDR1 and CDR2: MNHEY, SVGAGI. Here the CDR3 reads CASSYPDRDGTEAFF. The DNA of the CDR3 is TGTGCCAGCAGTTACCCGGACAGGGATGGCACTGAAGCTTTCTTT.

The V gene is TRBV6-5, the J gene TRBJ1-2; the D gene is possibly TRBD1 (6 bases). This CDR3 spans 11 amino acids. V dropped 6 bases and J dropped 10 bases, with 12 bases sitting between them. Germline V gene data show CDR1 as MNHEY and CDR2 as SVGAGI. DNA of the CDR3: TGTGCCAGCAGGCTAGACAGGACCTACACCTTC. As protein: CASRLDRTYTF.

This clone appeared a single time. This chain uses TRBV20-1 with TRBJ1-5; no definite D call. CDR3 size: 13 residues. Per germline, CDR1 DFQATT and CDR2 SNEGSKA (reference sequence). V was pared by 3 bases and J by 0 bases, with 6 bases between. The CDR3 protein is CSASRYSNQPQHF. CDR3 in DNA: TGCAGTGCTAGTCGTTATAGCAATCAGCCCCAGCATTTT.

This sequence joins TRBV7-2 and TRBJ1-3, with TRBD1 as a possible D gene (5 bases). Looked up from germline, CDR1 is SGHTA and CDR2 is FQGNSA. The CDR3 sequence is 15 residues long. V shed 3 bases and J shed 1 base, with 10 bases lying between them. CDR3 DNA sequence: TGTGCCAGCAGCTTGCCCCAGGGATCTGGAAACACCATATATTTT. It codes for CASSLPQGSGNTIYF.

This chain joins TRBV6-5 and TRBJ2-1, with D perhaps TRBD2 (7 bases). The CDR3 covers 15 residues. Germline V gives CDR1 MNHEY, CDR2 SVGAGI. The V and J ends lost 2 bases and 6 bases respectively, with 14 bases between them. The CDR3 region is CASSYRGGQGNEQFF. DNA of the CDR3: TGTGCCAGCAGTTACCGCGGGGGCCAGGGCAATGAGCAGTTCTTC.

This clone has a single count. This sequence joins TRBV6-5 and TRBJ1-2; the D is unclear. The CDR3 is made up of 13 amino acids. Germline loops: CDR1 MNHEY, CDR2 SVGAGI. V lost 3 bases and J 7 bases, leaving 12 bases between the germline ends. Here the CDR3 reads CASSYFRAGGYTF. The CDR3 coding sequence is TGTGCCAGCAGTTATTTCCGGGCGGGTGGCTACACCTTC.

The chain couples TRBV5-6 to TRBJ2-7, with 7 bases fitting TRBD1. Germline assignment: CDR1 SGHDT and CDR2 YYEEEE. The CDR3 loop spans 15 amino acids. V dropped 4 bases and J dropped 1; count of bases not matched to a gene: 8. CDR3 in DNA: TGTGCCAGCAGCCTACGGACAGGCTCTTCCTACGAGCAGTACTTC. Amino acid sequence: CASSLRTGSSYEQYF.

This clone was counted a single time. This chain uses TRBV7-2 with TRBJ2-3; D might be TRBD1 (6 bases). This CDR3 has 13 amino acids. The V and J ends lost 5 bases and 2 bases respectively, with 8 bases between them. Germline loops: CDR1 SGHTA, CDR2 FQGNSA. CDR3 sequence: CASSGQYTDTQYF. CDR3 DNA sequence: TGTGCCAGCAGCGGACAGTACACAGATACGCAGTATTTT.

V and J are TRBV20-1 and TRBJ1-5; 7 bases are a match to TRBD1. The ends lost 3 bases at V and 0 bases at J; junction bases unmatched: 8. The germline CDR1 and CDR2 sequences are DFQATT and SNEGSKA (reference sequence). The CDR3 is 16 residues long. The CDR3 protein is CSASSGQVYSNQPQHF. CDR3 bases: TGCAGTGCTAGTTCCGGACAGGTATATAGCAATCAGCCCCAGCATTTT.

V is TRBV9 and J is TRBJ2-3, with a weak D call TRBD2 (6 bases). The germline gives CDR1 SGDLS, CDR2 YYNGEE. Trimming removed 6 bases at V and 0 bases at J, with 11 bases between. This CDR3 is 14 amino acids long. CDR3 residues: CASTGSGSTDTQYF. The CDR3 DNA reads as TGTGCCAGCACGGGTAGCGGCAGCACAGATACGCAGTATTTT.

A remark on this clone: Other DNA sequences in this sample translate to the same CDR3. The V gene is TRBV9, the J gene TRBJ1-2; D is uncertain. The V gene's germline CDR1 is SGDLS and CDR2 YYNGEE. V was cut by 2 bases and J by 8 bases, with 13 bases left in between. The CDR3 totals 13 residues. The CDR3, as DNA: TGTGCCAGCAGCGTGGAGGGATTCGGGGGCTACACCTTC. Encoded protein: CASSVEGFGGYTF. Combining the CDR3 with reference TRBV9 and TRBJ1-2 gives the whole variable domain DSGVTQTPKHLITATGQRVTLRCSPRSGDLSVYWYQQSLDQGLQFLIQYYNGEERAKGNILERFSAQQFPDLHSELNLSSLELGDSALYFCASSVEGFGGYTFGSGTRLTVV.